This entry describes one T cell receptor (beta chain). The antigen it binds to is not known. Base qualities are not recorded, but no much larger clone differs from it by a single base. The CDR3 sequence holds 15 residues, the cysteine and phenylalanine included. Only the CDR3 part of the read is kept: 45 bases, read in frame from the first base. CDR1 and CDR2 (SNHLY, FYNNEI) derive from the germline V gene. V trim: 8 bases; J trim: 1 base; unmatched bases: 3. The data derive from a study of T cells in Graves' hyperthyroidism and ophthalmopathy (dated by TCRdb to between 2019 and 2020). With regard to the full study: Peripheral blood samples were taken at initial diagnosis, before any treatment was given. To identify distinguishing TCR V-J signatures, a discovery cohort of 90 to 100 patients was used, comprising some 45 with Graves' ophthalmopathy and some 60 with stable Graves' hyperthyroidism. Prospective prediction of ophthalmopathy was tested in an independent validation cohort consisting of 18 hyperthyroidism patients and 17 patients who later progressed to ophthalmopathy. The 100 or so discovery patients were divided at random into training and test sets in a 7:3 ratio. Thyroid tissue and blood T-cell repertoires from six or seven Graves' hyperthyroidism patients were also compared in the study. After blood sampling, hyperthyroidism patients were treated with methimazole at a starting dose of 30 mg daily, and ophthalmopathy patients were treated with high-dose intravenous methylprednisolone. TCR Vbeta CDR3 sequencing of 120 to 150 peripheral blood samples (43 ophthalmopathy, about 74 hyperthyroidism and approximately 17 progressor patients) is reported in the paper.

Points the paper makes about the study in general: Blood samples also contained most of the expanded thyroid clonotypes (frequency above 0.001), which suggests that blood repertoires may reflect thyroid immune responses. Ophthalmopathy was separated from stable hyperthyroidism by a 13 V-J signature model, with over 85% sensitivity and around 81% specificity obtained in cross-validation and 80%/75% obtained in testing. In validation, the model predicted progression to ophthalmopathy with around 71% sensitivity and about 72% specificity, a median of around 6.6 months before onset. No statistical method was used to fix the sample size in advance, and group allocation was not hidden from the investigators.

Graves' hyperthyroidism was defined as stable when no progression to ophthalmopathy occurred over 18 months of follow-up. Hyperthyroidism patients were aged 18 to 65 years and newly diagnosed, with disease duration of less than 2 months. The study excluded patients with uncontrolled infections, other autoimmune diseases, pregnancy or lactation. Diagnoses relied on clinical symptoms, serum thyroxine and TRAb, thyroid ultrasound and orbital computed tomography. PBMCs were isolated from 10 ml of fresh peripheral blood by Ficoll-Paque density gradient centrifugation. Total RNA was extracted with Trizol reagent, and quality was checked on an Agilent 2100 Bioanalyzer. The TCR beta CDR3 regions were amplified from RNA transcripts. The first round of RT-PCR for the TCR CDR3 was performed with the HTBI primer set and the Qiagen OneStep RT-PCR kit. The libraries were constructed in a second round of multiplex PCR and then size-selected and purified. Sequencing of the libraries was done on an Illumina HiSeq2000 using paired-end 100 bp reads. Regarding the original processing steps: Raw data were processed with SOAPnuke, discarding reads with adapters, uncalled bases, mean Phred below 15, or no exact constant-primer or identifier match. High-quality paired reads were merged using COPE v1.2.5, and each unique nucleotide sequence was defined as a clonotype. MiTCR v1.1 was used to align the clonotypes against IMGT TRBV, TRBD and TRBJ reference segments. Analysis was restricted to V-J combinations with a frequency above 0.0001, which covered 99.2% of repertoires. The TCS score was defined as the ratio of F50 (clonal expansion) to E x V (chaos), calculated using BLOSUM62-based TCRdist between CDR3 peptides within each V-J. Welch's t-statistics and random forest reduced around 510 V-J features to some 14, which were used in a naive Bayes classifier (R e1071). Thyroid-blood repertoire similarity was quantified with the Morisita-Horn index. TCRdb reanalyzed the raw reads on its own, using fastp at Q25 for trimming and MiXCR for clone calling, and kept in-frame beta chains. Every CDR3 protein is listed once, alongside the most common genes and DNA of its rows. The V and J calls reflect TCRdb's pipeline rather than the authors' work. The sample records hundreds of thousands of distinct CDR3 sequences, about 38% of which are singletons. The ten largest clonotypes hold around 9.3% of the sample.

Sequenced: blood. The chain was built from TRBV2 and TRBJ2-2; 11 bases in between match TRBD2. The sequence came from a man younger than 35 with Graves' hyperthyroidism. The CDR3 reads as follows: CASGGLAGNTGELFF. At the DNA level, the sequence is TGTGCCAGCGGCGGACTAGCGGGGAACACCGGGGAGCTGTTTTTT.